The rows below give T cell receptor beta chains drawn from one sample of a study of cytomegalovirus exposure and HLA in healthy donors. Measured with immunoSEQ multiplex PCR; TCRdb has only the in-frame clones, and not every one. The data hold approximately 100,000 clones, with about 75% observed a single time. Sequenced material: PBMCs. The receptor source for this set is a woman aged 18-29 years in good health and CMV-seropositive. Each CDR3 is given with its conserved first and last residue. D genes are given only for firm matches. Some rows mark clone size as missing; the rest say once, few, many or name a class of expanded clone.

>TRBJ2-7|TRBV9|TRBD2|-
TGTGCCAGCAGCATACGGACTAGCGAGATCTACGAGCAGTACTTC
CASSIRTSEIYEQYF
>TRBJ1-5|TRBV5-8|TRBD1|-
TGTGCCAGCAGCTCCGGACAGGGAAATTTTGGCAATCAGCCCCAGCATTTT
CASSSGQGNFGNQPQHF
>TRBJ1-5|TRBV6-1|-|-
TGTGCCAGCAGTCCAGGGAGCAATCAGCCCCAGCATTTT
CASSPGSNQPQHF
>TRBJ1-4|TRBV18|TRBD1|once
TGTGCCAGCTCACCTGCCGGACAGGGTATTCAAAAACTGTTTTTT
CASSPAGQGIQKLFF
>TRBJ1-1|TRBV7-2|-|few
TGTGCCAGCAGCTTACGAGTCGCTGAAGCTTTCTTT
CASSLRVAEAFF
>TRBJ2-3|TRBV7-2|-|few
TGTGCCAGCAGCTTCTCAGGGGCAGATACGCAGTATTTT
CASSFSGADTQYF
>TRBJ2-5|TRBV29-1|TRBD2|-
TGCAGCGTTGAAACCCTGCTAGGACTAGCGGTCGGAGAGACCCAGTACTTC
CSVETLLGLAVGETQYF
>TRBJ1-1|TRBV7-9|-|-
TGTTCCAGCAGCCTCGACAGCGTTGAAGCTTTCTTT
CSSSLDSVEAFF
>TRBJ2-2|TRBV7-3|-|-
TGTGCCAGCAGCTTAATTTCAGGGGTAGGCGGGGAGCTGTTTTTT
CASSLISGVGGELFF
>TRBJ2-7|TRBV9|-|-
TGTGCCAGCAGCTCAGGGTACGAGCAGTACTTC
CASSSGYEQYF
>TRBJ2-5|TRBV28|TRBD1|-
TGTGCCAGCAGAAACGACAGGGAGCAAGAGACCCAGTACTTC
CASRNDREQETQYF
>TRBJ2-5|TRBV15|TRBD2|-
TGTGCCACCAGCAGAGGGGCTAGCGGAAAAGAGACCCAGTACTTC
CATSRGASGKETQYF
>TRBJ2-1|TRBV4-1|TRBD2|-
TGCGCCAGCCGCCTGGCTAGCGGGATTGGGAATGAGCAGTTCTTC
CASRLASGIGNEQFF
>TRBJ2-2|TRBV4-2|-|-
TGTGCCAGCAGTCCGGACTGGTCGCTCACCGGGGAGCTGTTTTTT
CASSPDWSLTGELFF
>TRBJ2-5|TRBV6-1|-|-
TGTGCCAGTTCTCGGGACACCCAAGAGACCCAGTACTTC
CASSRDTQETQYF
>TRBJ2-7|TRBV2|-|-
TGTGCCAGCAGACAGGACAAAACCTCCTACGAGCAGTACTTC
CASRQDKTSYEQYF
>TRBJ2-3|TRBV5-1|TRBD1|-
TGCGCCAGCAGCTGGACAGGGAGGACCCCAGATACGCAGTATTTT
CASSWTGRTPDTQYF
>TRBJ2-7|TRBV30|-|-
TGTGCCTGGAGTGTAAGTTCTTACGAGCAGTACTTC
CAWSVSSYEQYF
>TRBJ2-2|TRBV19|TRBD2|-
TGTGCCAGTAGTATATCTAGCGGGACTGGGGAGCTGTTTTTT
CASSISSGTGELFF
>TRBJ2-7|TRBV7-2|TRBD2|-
TGTGCCAGCAGCACTAAGCGGGAGTTAGGGTACGAGCAGTACTTC
CASSTKRELGYEQYF
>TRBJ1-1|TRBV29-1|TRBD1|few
TGCAGCGTTGTGGGACTTAAGACAGGGCCAATGAACACTGAAGCTTTCTTT
CSVVGLKTGPMNTEAFF
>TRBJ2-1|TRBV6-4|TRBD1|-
TGTGCCAGCAGTGCCAGACAGGGTCTAACCTACAATGAGCAGTTCTTC
CASSARQGLTYNEQFF
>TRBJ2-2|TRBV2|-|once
TGTGCCAGCAGAGGAACAGGGACAAACACCGGGGAGCTGTTTTTT
CASRGTGTNTGELFF
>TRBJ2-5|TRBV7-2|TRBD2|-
TGTGCCGGACGAGCGGGAACTTCGGAGACCCAGTACTTC
CAGRAGTSETQYF
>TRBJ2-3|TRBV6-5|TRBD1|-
TGTGCCAGCCTTCGGGTCAAGGGGGCGGATACGCAGTATTTT
CASLRVKGADTQYF
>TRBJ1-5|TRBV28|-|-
TGTGCCAGCAGTCCCCCGGTCCCCTATAGCAATCAGCCCCAGCATTTT
CASSPPVPYSNQPQHF
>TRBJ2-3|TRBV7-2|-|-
TGTGCCATCCAAAAGCGGCCAAGGGGGGATACGCAGTATTTT
CAIQKRPRGDTQYF
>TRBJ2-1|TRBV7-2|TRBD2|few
TGTGCCAGCACCCAACTAGCGGGTAGGGGGAATGAGCAGTTCTTC
CASTQLAGRGNEQFF
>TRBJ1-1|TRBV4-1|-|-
TGCGCCAGCAGCCCCGGGTACACTGAAGCTTTCTTT
CASSPGYTEAFF
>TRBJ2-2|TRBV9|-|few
TGTGCCAGCAGCGTCACAGGCGCCGGGGAGCTGTTTTTT
CASSVTGAGELFF
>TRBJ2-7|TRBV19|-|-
TGTGCCAGTAGTTCCAATGGGATGGCTCGGGGGTCCTACGAGCAGTACTTC
CASSSNGMARGSYEQYF
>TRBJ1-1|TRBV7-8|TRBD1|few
TGTGCCAGCAGCTTAACAGGGGGGGACACTGAAGCTTTCTTT
CASSLTGGDTEAFF
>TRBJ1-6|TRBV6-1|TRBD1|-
TGTGCCAGCAGGGGGACAGGGGCAAATTCACCCCTCCACTTT
CASRGTGANSPLHF
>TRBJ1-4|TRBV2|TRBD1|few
TGTGCCAGCACCCGGGGACAGATTAATGAAAAACTGTTTTTT
CASTRGQINEKLFF
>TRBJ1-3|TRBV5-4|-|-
TGTGCCAGCACCCTGCAGGGTCCTCTTGGGGACACCATATATTTT
CASTLQGPLGDTIYF
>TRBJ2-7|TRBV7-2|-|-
TGTGCCAGCAGCTTAAGCGGACTAGGACAGGGCGAGCAGTACTTC
CASSLSGLGQGEQYF
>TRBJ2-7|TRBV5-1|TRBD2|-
TGCGCCTCATCCTCCGGGACTAGCGGGAGGGCGATGGACGAGCAGTACTTC
CASSSGTSGRAMDEQYF
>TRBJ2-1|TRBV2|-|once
TGTGCCAGCAGTTCCGACAGACCCTGGGACAATGAGCAGTTCTTC
CASSSDRPWDNEQFF
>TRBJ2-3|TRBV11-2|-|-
TGTGCCAGCAGCTTAGTGGCCCAATCCACAGATACGCAGTATTTT
CASSLVAQSTDTQYF